This section outlines one T cell receptor (beta chain) sequence together with its context. Its antigen is still unknown. This sample was included in a study of somatic mutations in cytotoxic T cells in rheumatoid arthritis. Study-wide results and limits: Reported slight underrepresentation of TRBV07 in rheumatoid arthritis patients was not subjected to multiple-comparison adjustment. Rheumatoid arthritis patients, but not healthy controls, exhibited increasing CD8+ clonality with age.

Blood donors with median age 56 years (range about 21-70), about 60% female, served as healthy controls. Positive selection with magnetic beads achieved the isolation of CD4+ and CD8+ cells, followed by a flow cytometry check of purity. Clones were sequenced by immunoSEQ multiplex PCR, and TCRdb holds only the in-frame ones, with some missing. The table includes approximately 30,000 clones, roughly 82% detected once. The CDR3 has 14 residues. CDR1 is SGDLS, CDR2 YYNGEE, per germline. V shed 3 bases and J 7 bases; nucleotides not matched to a gene: 3. This sequence joins TRBV9 and TRBJ2-2; 10 nucleotides align to TRBD1. This TCR was sampled from a man aged 50 to 59 in good health. Specimen: CD8+ T cells sorted from blood. The CDR3 DNA reads as TGTGCCAGCAGCGGGGACAGGGGAGGCGGGGAGCTGTTTTTT. Translating gives CASSGDRGGGELFF. Based on the CDR3 plus reference TRBV9 and TRBJ2-2, the full variable domain is DSGVTQTPKHLITATGQRVTLRCSPRSGDLSVYWYQQSLDQGLQFLIQYYNGEERAKGNILERFSAQQFPDLHSELNLSSLELGDSALYFCASSGDRGGGELFFGEGSRLTVL.